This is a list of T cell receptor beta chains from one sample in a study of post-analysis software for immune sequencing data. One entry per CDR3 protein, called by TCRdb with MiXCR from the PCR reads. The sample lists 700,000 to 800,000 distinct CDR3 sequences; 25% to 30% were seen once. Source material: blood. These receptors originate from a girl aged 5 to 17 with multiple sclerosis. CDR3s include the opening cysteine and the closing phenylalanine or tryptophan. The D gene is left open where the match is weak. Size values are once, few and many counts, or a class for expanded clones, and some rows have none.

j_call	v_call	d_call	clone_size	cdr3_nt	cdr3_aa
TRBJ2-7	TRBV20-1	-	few	TGCAGTGCAGAAAGGGACCAGACCTACGAGCAGTACTTC	CSAERDQTYEQYF
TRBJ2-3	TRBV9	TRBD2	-	TGTGCCAGCAGCCCCAGCCCAGGACTAGAGTACACAGATACGCAGTATTTT	CASSPSPGLEYTDTQYF
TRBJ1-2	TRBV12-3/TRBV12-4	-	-	TGTGCCAGCAGTTTAAGGGCAGGCTACACCTTC	CASSLRAGYTF
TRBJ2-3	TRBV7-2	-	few	TGTGCCAGCAGCTTAGTAGGACTATTCACAGATACGCAGTATTTT	CASSLVGLFTDTQYF
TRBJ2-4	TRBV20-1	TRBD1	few	TGCAGTGCCCTCGACAGGGGCGGAGGAGACATTCAGTACTTC	CSALDRGGGDIQYF
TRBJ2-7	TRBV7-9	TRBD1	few	TGTGCCAGCAGTCATACCGGGACAGAGAGCTCCTACGAGCAGTACTTC	CASSHTGTESSYEQYF
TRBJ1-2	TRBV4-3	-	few	TGCGCCAGCAGCCAAGAACCGACAGGCGCACCCTTTGGCTACACCTTC	CASSQEPTGAPFGYTF
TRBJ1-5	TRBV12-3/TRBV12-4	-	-	TGTGCCAGCAGTTTCGAAAATCTACAGCCCCAGCATTTT	CASSFENLQPQHF
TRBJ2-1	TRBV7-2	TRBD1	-	TGTGCCAGCAGCCGGGACAGGGGTGAACACAATGAGCAGTTCTTC	CASSRDRGEHNEQFF
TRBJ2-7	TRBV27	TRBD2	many	TGTGCCAGCAGTTTACGCGGCGGGAGCTCCTACGAGCAGTACTTC	CASSLRGGSSYEQYF
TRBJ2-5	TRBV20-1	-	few	TGCAGTGCTAGAGATCCGGCAGGGGTTGAGCAGTACTTC	CSARDPAGVEQYF
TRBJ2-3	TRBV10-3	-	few	TGTGCCATCAGTGAGTCGACCAGGGCAACAGATACGCAGTATTTT	CAISESTRATDTQYF
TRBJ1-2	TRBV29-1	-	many	TGCAGCGTACCGGACAGTTCCCATGGCTACACCTTC	CSVPDSSHGYTF
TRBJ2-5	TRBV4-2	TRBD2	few	TGTGCCAGCAGCCAGTCGGCTAGCGGCCAAGAGACCCAGTACTTC	CASSQSASGQETQYF
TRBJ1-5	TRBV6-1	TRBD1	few	TGTGCCAGCAAGGCCGGGACAGGGGTAGGAGATGGGAGCAATCAGCCCCAGCATTTT	CASKAGTGVGDGSNQPQHF
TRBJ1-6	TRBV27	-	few	TGTGCCAGCAGAGTCCTAACAGGGTTGGAGTCACCCCTCCACTTT	CASRVLTGLESPLHF